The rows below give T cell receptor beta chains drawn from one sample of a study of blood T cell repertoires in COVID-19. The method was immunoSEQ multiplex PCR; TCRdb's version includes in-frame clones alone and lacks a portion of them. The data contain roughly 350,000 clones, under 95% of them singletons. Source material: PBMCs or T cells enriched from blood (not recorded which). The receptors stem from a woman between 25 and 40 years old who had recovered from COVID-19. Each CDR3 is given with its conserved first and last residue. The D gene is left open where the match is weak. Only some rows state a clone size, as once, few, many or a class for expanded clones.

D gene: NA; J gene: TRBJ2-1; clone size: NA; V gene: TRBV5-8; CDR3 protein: CASSFFDEDNEQFF; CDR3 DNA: TGTGCCAGCAGCTTTTTTGATGAGGACAATGAGCAGTTCTTC
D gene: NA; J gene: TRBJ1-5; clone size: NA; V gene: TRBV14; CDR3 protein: CASSQYRGKGGINQPQHF; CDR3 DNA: TGTGCCAGCAGCCAATATAGGGGGAAGGGAGGGATCAATCAGCCCCAGCATTTT
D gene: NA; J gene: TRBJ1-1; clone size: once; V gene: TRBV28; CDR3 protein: CASSPTPAGDEAFF; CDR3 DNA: TGTGCCAGCAGCCCCACGCCGGCAGGCGATGAAGCTTTCTTT
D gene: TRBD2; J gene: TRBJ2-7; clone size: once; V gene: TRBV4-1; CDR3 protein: CASSQDPPSGIPYEQYF; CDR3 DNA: TGCGCCAGCAGCCAAGATCCCCCTAGCGGGATACCCTACGAGCAGTACTTC
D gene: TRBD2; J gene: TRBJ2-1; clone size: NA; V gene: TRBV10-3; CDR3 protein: CAISEDLRAGGSGEQFF; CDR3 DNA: TGTGCCATCAGTGAGGATCTACGAGCGGGAGGGTCGGGTGAGCAGTTCTTC
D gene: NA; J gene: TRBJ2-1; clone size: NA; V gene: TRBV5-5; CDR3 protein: CASSWNTDRNEQFF; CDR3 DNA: TGTGCCAGCAGCTGGAATACTGACAGAAATGAGCAGTTCTTC
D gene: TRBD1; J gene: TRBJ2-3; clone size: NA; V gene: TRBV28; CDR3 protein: CASSTSSGDRDTQYF; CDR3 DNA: TGTGCCAGCAGTACCTCCTCAGGGGACAGAGATACGCAGTATTTT
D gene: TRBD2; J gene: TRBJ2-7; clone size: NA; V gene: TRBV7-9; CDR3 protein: CASSLIAGGPYEQYF; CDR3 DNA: TGTGCCAGCAGCTTAATAGCGGGAGGTCCCTACGAGCAGTACTTC
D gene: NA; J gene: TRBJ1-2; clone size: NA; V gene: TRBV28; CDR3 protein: CASRLLDYTF; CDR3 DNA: TGTGCCAGCCGTCTTTTAGACTACACCTTC
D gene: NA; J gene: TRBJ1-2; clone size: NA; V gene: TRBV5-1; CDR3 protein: CASSPENKGHGYTF; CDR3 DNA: TGCGCCAGCAGTCCGGAAAATAAGGGGCATGGCTACACCTTC
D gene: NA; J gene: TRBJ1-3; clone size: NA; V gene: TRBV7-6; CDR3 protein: CASSPMTDSGNTIYF; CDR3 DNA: TGTGCCAGCAGCCCGATGACAGACTCTGGAAACACCATATATTTT
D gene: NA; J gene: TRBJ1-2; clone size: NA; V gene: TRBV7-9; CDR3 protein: CASSEDTLENYGYTF; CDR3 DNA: TGTGCCAGCAGTGAAGATACCCTCGAGAACTATGGCTACACCTTC
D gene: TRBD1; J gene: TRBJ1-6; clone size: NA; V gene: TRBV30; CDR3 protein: CAWLGTGDSPLHF; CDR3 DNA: TGTGCCTGGCTTGGGACAGGGGATTCACCCCTCCACTTT
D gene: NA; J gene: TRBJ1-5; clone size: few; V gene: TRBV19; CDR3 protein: CASSIRDRRGFQPQHF; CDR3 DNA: TGTGCCAGTAGTATTCGAGACCGTCGGGGATTTCAGCCCCAGCATTTT
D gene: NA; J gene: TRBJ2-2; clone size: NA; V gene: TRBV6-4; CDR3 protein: CASSATNTGELFF; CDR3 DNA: TGTGCCAGCAGCGCTACGAACACCGGGGAGCTGTTTTTT
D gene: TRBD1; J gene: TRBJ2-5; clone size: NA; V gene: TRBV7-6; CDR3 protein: CASSSRTGPSGTQYF; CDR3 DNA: TGTGCCAGCAGCTCCCGGACAGGCCCTTCAGGGACCCAGTACTTC
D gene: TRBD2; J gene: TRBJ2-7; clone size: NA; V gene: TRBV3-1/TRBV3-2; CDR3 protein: CASSHLLGLGSYEQYF; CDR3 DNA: TGTGCCAGCAGCCACCTCTTGGGACTAGGATCGTACGAGCAGTACTTC
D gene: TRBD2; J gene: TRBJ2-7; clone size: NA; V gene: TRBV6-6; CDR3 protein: CASSLAAYEQYF; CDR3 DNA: TGTGCCAGCAGTCTAGCGGCTTACGAGCAGTACTTC
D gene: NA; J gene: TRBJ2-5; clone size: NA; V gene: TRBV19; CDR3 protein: CASSSRWETQYF; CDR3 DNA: TGTGCCAGTAGTAGCCGGTGGGAGACCCAGTACTTC
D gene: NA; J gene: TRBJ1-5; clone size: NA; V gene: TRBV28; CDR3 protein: CASSLPPGLNQPQHF; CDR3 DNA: TGTGCCAGCAGTCTCCCACCAGGTCTAAATCAGCCCCAGCATTTT
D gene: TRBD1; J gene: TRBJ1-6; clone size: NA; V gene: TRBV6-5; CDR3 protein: CASSWGQGTFRSPLHF; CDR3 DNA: TGTGCCAGCAGTTGGGGACAGGGGACATTTAGGTCACCCCTCCACTTT
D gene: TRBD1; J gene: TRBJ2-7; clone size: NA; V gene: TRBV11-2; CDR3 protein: CASSRDRDEQYF; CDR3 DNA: TGTGCCAGCAGCCGAGACAGGGACGAGCAGTACTTC
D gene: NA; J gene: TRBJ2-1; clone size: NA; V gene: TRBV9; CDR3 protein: CASSRAPVNEQFF; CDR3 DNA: TGTGCCAGCTCCAGGGCCCCCGTCAATGAGCAGTTCTTC
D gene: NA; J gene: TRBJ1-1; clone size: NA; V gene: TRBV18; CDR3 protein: CASSAYRAMNTEAFF; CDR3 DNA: TGTGCCAGCTCAGCCTACAGGGCAATGAACACTGAAGCTTTCTTT
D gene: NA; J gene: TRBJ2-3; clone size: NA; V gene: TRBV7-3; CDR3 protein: CASSSGGMGGRDTQYF; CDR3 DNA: TGTGCCAGCAGCTCTGGGGGCATGGGGGGGCGAGATACGCAGTATTTT
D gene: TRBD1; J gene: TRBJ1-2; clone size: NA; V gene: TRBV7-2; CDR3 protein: CASSLNLLDRGHGYTF; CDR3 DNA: TGTGCCAGCAGCTTAAACTTATTGGACAGGGGCCATGGCTACACCTTC
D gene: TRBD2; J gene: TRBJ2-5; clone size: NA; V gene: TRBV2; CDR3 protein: CASTSPGGLAGKLGETQYF; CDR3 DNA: TGTGCCAGCACCTCACCGGGGGGACTAGCGGGGAAGTTGGGAGAGACCCAGTACTTC
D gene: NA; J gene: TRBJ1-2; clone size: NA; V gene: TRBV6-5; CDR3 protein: CASSYSTSRGGYGYTF; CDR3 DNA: TGTGCCAGCAGTTACTCGACCAGTCGGGGGGGGTATGGCTACACCTTC
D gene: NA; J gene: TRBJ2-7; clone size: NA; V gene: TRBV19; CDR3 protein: CATADRYEQYF; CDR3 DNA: TGTGCCACCGCGGACAGATACGAGCAGTACTTC
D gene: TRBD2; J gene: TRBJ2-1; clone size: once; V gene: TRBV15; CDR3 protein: CATSFRTSGRSNNEQFF; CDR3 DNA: TGTGCCACCAGCTTCCGGACTAGCGGGAGGTCGAACAATGAGCAGTTCTTC
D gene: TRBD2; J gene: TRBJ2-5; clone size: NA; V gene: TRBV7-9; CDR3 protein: CASSRSTSGGLGETQYF; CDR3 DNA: TGTGCCAGCAGCCGTTCGACTAGCGGGGGTTTAGGAGAGACCCAGTACTTC
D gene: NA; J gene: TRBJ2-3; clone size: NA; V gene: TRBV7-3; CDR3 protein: CASSLSPTDTQYF; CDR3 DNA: TGTGCCAGCAGCTTATCTCCCACAGATACGCAGTATTTT
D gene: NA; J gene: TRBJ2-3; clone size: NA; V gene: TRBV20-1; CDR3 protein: CSASRGTDTQYF; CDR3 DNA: TGCAGTGCTAGTCGGGGCACAGATACGCAGTATTTT
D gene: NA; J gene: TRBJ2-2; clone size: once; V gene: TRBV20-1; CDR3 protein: CSASYQGRLGSTGELFF; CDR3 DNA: TGCAGTGCTAGTTACCAAGGCCGATTGGGCAGCACCGGGGAGCTGTTTTTT
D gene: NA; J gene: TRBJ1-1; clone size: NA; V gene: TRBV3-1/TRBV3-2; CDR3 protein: CASSRALDDTEAFF; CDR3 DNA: TGTGCCAGCAGCCGAGCATTAGATGACACTGAAGCTTTCTTT
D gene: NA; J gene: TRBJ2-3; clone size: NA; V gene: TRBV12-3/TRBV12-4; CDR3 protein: CASLARYTDTQYF; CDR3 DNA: TGTGCCAGCCTAGCGCGATACACAGATACGCAGTATTTT
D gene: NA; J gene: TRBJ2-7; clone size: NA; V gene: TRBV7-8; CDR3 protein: CASSLISYEQYF; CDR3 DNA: TGTGCCAGTAGCCTGATCAGCTACGAGCAGTACTTC
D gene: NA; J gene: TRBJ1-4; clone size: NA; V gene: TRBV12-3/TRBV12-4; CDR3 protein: CASGQEKLFF; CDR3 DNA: TGTGCCAGCGGACAGGAAAAACTGTTTTTT
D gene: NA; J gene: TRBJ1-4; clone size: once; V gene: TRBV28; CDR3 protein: CAGRLTENEKLFF; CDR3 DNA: TGTGCCGGGAGATTGACGGAAAATGAAAAACTGTTTTTT
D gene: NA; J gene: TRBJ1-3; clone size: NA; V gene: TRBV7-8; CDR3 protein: CASIGAGNTIYF; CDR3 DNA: TGTGCCAGCATAGGGGCTGGAAACACCATATATTTT
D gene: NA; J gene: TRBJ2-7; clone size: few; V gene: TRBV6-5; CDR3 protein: CASSYQAGLTYEQYF; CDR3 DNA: TGTGCCAGCAGTTACCAGGCAGGGCTAACCTACGAGCAGTACTTC
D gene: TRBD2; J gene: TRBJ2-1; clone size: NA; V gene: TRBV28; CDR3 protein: CASSFSGKVNEQFF; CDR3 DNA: TGTGCCAGCAGTTTTAGCGGGAAGGTCAATGAGCAGTTCTTC